The rows below give T cell receptor beta chains drawn from one sample of a study of blood T cell repertoires in COVID-19. Data came from immunoSEQ multiplex PCR; TCRdb stores just in-frame clones and leaves some out. The table has approximately 250,000 clones, roughly 80% seen once; the top ten hold about 4.3%. Input material: peripheral blood. The receptors stem from a man between 60 and 75 years old who had recovered from COVID-19. Each CDR3 is given with its conserved first and last residue. D genes are given only for firm matches. Clone size, where shown, is once, few, many, or a class for clones that have expanded.

>TRBV6-1|NA|TRBJ1-1|NA
CASSDSWREAFF
TGTGCCAGCAGTGATTCTTGGCGGGAAGCTTTCTTT
>TRBV10-3|many|TRBJ2-7|TRBD1
CAISDRGYEQYF
TGTGCCATCAGCGACAGGGGCTACGAGCAGTACTTC
>TRBV2|NA|TRBJ1-1|NA
CASTDGGLNTEAFF
TGTGCCAGCACCGATGGTGGGCTGAACACTGAAGCTTTCTTT
>TRBV19|NA|TRBJ2-5|TRBD1
CASSRQGRAQYF
TGTGCCAGTAGCCGACAGGGCAGAGCCCAGTACTTC
>TRBV7-2|NA|TRBJ1-2|TRBD1
CASRPHTGGPNYGYTF
TGTGCCAGCAGGCCCCATACAGGGGGCCCTAACTATGGCTACACCTTC
>TRBV30|NA|TRBJ1-5|NA
CAWSVASDQPQHF
TGTGCCTGGAGTGTAGCTTCCGATCAGCCCCAGCATTTT
>TRBV18|NA|TRBJ1-2|TRBD1
CASSPFDRGHGYTF
TGTGCCAGCTCACCATTCGACAGGGGCCATGGCTACACCTTC
>TRBV10-2|NA|TRBJ2-7|NA
CASSERGLEQYF
TGCGCCAGCAGTGAGAGAGGGCTCGAGCAGTACTTC
>TRBV18|NA|TRBJ2-2|TRBD1
CASSPLGTGGTGELFF
TGTGCCAGCTCACCGCTAGGGACAGGAGGCACCGGGGAGCTGTTTTTT
>TRBV9|NA|TRBJ2-5|TRBD1
CASSGTGQGRETQYF
TGTGCCAGCAGCGGGACGGGACAGGGGCGGGAGACCCAGTACTTC
>TRBV18|once|TRBJ2-1|TRBD1
CASSPPVNRGLEQFF
TGTGCCAGCTCACCACCGGTCAACAGGGGGCTCGAGCAGTTCTTC
>TRBV7-8|NA|TRBJ1-6|NA
CASSLARSSSYNSPLHF
TGTGCCAGCAGCTTAGCGCGGTCAAGCTCCTATAATTCACCCCTCCACTTT
>TRBV7-8|NA|TRBJ1-5|TRBD1
CASSLMGQGNQPQHF
TGTGCCAGCAGCTTAATGGGACAGGGCAATCAGCCCCAGCATTTT
>TRBV27|few|TRBJ2-7|NA
CASKGFGSYEQYF
TGTGCCAGCAAGGGGTTCGGCTCCTACGAGCAGTACTTC
>TRBV6-4|NA|TRBJ1-1|NA
CASSDMGGTEAFF
TGTGCCAGCAGTGACATGGGAGGCACTGAAGCTTTCTTT
>TRBV5-1|few|TRBJ2-1|TRBD2
CASSLSGTNYNEQFF
TGCGCCAGCAGCTTGTCCGGGACTAACTACAATGAGCAGTTCTTC
>TRBV18|few|TRBJ2-1|TRBD2
CASSPPLAGDNEQFF
TGTGCCAGCTCACCACCCCTAGCGGGAGACAATGAGCAGTTCTTC
>TRBV5-1|NA|TRBJ2-1|TRBD2
CASSPPGLAGVDEQFF
TGCGCCAGCAGCCCTCCGGGACTAGCGGGAGTTGATGAGCAGTTCTTC
>TRBV28|once|TRBJ2-2|TRBD2
CASRQGGLAGELFF
TGTGCCAGCAGGCAGGGAGGGTTAGCCGGGGAGCTGTTTTTT
>TRBV18|NA|TRBJ2-7|TRBD1
CASSPRDSYEQYF
TGTGCCAGCTCACCAAGGGACAGTTACGAGCAGTACTTC
>TRBV6-1|NA|TRBJ2-7|NA
CASSERTGQFNEQYF
TGTGCCAGCAGTGAAAGGACCGGACAGTTTAACGAGCAGTACTTC
>TRBV6-5|NA|TRBJ1-2|TRBD1
CASSYSQGDYGYTF
TGTGCCAGCAGTTACTCGCAGGGGGACTATGGCTACACCTTC
>TRBV7-9|once|TRBJ2-5|TRBD1
CASSLEGTGGETQYF
TGTGCCAGCAGCTTAGAGGGGACAGGCGGTGAGACCCAGTACTTC
>TRBV12-5|NA|TRBJ1-6|NA
CASGLSLGVRNSPLHF
TGTGCTAGTGGGTTGAGTCTAGGAGTGCGTAATTCACCCCTCCACTTT
>TRBV5-1|NA|TRBJ1-6|TRBD1
CASSPGTGGSPLHF
TGCGCCAGCAGCCCCGGGACAGGGGGGTCACCCCTCCACTTT
>TRBV18|NA|TRBJ2-3|TRBD1
CASSPTGATTDTQYF
TGTGCCAGCTCACCAACAGGGGCCACCACAGATACGCAGTATTTT
>TRBV19|NA|TRBJ1-5|NA
CASSMNRDNQPQHF
TGTGCCAGTAGTATGAACAGGGACAATCAGCCCCAGCATTTT
>TRBV7-2|NA|TRBJ2-1|TRBD2
CASSIGLAGANEQFF
TGTGCCAGCAGCATCGGACTAGCGGGGGCCAATGAGCAGTTCTTC
>TRBV3-1/TRBV3-2|NA|TRBJ2-1|TRBD2
CASSPTEPWTSGRGEQFF
TGTGCCAGCAGCCCGACCGAGCCGTGGACTAGCGGGAGAGGCGAGCAGTTCTTC
>TRBV6-5|NA|TRBJ1-4|NA
CASRSLRVEKEKLFF
TGTGCCAGCAGGTCATTACGGGTGGAAAAGGAAAAACTGTTTTTT
>TRBV27|NA|TRBJ1-5|NA
CASKVGALGQPQHF
TGTGCCAGCAAGGTAGGGGCTCTGGGTCAGCCCCAGCATTTT
>TRBV2|NA|TRBJ2-7|TRBD1
CASSNRGVYEQYF
TGTGCCAGCAGTAACAGGGGAGTCTACGAGCAGTACTTC
>TRBV7-9|NA|TRBJ2-1|TRBD2
CASSSGLAGRIDEQFF
TGTGCCAGCAGCTCCGGACTAGCGGGAAGAATCGATGAGCAGTTCTTC
>TRBV6-5|NA|TRBJ1-4|TRBD1
CASSYSGDREKLFF
TGTGCCAGCAGTTACTCAGGGGACAGAGAAAAACTGTTTTTT
>TRBV3-1/TRBV3-2|NA|TRBJ1-5|NA
CASSHGRGNQPQHF
TGTGCCAGCAGCCATGGGAGGGGCAATCAGCCCCAGCATTTT
>TRBV19|NA|TRBJ2-2|NA
CASSMLGASELFF
TGTGCCAGTAGTATGTTGGGGGCGTCGGAGCTGTTTTTT
>TRBV19|NA|TRBJ2-3|NA
CASSIYLALSTDTQYF
TGTGCCAGTAGTATCTACCTAGCCCTTAGCACAGATACGCAGTATTTT
>TRBV5-6|NA|TRBJ2-1|NA
CASSFGQQNEQFF
TGTGCCAGCAGCTTTGGACAGCAAAATGAGCAGTTCTTC
>TRBV11-2|NA|TRBJ2-3|TRBD2
CASSQTKGLAGEADTQYF
TGTGCCAGCAGCCAAACTAAAGGACTAGCGGGAGAAGCAGATACGCAGTATTTT
>TRBV18|NA|TRBJ2-1|TRBD2
CASSPILAVNNEQFF
TGTGCCAGCTCACCAATTCTAGCGGTGAACAATGAGCAGTTCTTC
>TRBV5-1|NA|TRBJ2-1|TRBD2
CASSPSGGGPYNEQFF
TGCGCCAGCAGCCCTTCGGGCGGGGGGCCCTACAATGAGCAGTTCTTC
>TRBV5-1|NA|TRBJ2-3|NA
CASSPGVGDTQYF
TGCGCCAGCAGCCCCGGGGTGGGAGATACGCAGTATTTT
>TRBV27|NA|TRBJ2-2|TRBD1
CASSLYRGLPGELFF
TGTGCCAGCAGTCTCTACAGGGGGCTCCCCGGGGAGCTGTTTTTT